These 13 T cell receptor beta chains originate from one sample sequenced in a study of Tregs in tolerant kidney transplant recipients. TCRdb's copy holds only in-frame clones and misses some; the assay was immunoSEQ multiplex PCR. The table lists 50,000 to 80,000 clones, around 98% of them singletons. The sample consisted of Tregs from blood, taken before the transplant. These receptors were taken from a human donor who received a combined kidney and bone marrow transplant.

This chain uses TRBV6-1 with TRBJ2-1; tentative D call: TRBD2 (6 bases). Trimming removed 6 bases at V and 4 bases at J, with 10 bases between. Germline V CDR1 and CDR2: MNHNS, SASEGT. The CDR3 covers 13 residues. The CDR3 reads CASRTGTYNEQFF. The CDR3 nucleotides are TGTGCCAGCAGAACCGGGACTTACAATGAGCAGTTCTTC.

The chain uses TRBV30 and TRBJ2-2; D not certain. Trimming took 2 bases from V and 3 from J, leaving 4 bases between them. In germline, CDR1 is GTSNPN, CDR2 SVGIG (reference sequence). The length of the CDR3 is 12 residues. CDR3 residues: CAWSFYTGELFF. CDR3 bases: TGTGCCTGGAGTTTCTACACCGGGGAGCTGTTTTTT.

V is TRBV7-6 and J is TRBJ2-1; the match to TRBD2 covers 9 bases. Germline loops: CDR1 SGHVS, CDR2 FNYEAQ. V dropped 6 bases and J dropped 0; count of bases not matched to a gene: 9. This CDR3 spans 17 amino acids. This CDR3 reads CASSHLAGWSSYNEQFF. The CDR3 DNA reads TGTGCCAGCAGTCACCTAGCGGGGTGGAGCTCCTACAATGAGCAGTTCTTC. Based on the CDR3 plus reference TRBV7-6 and TRBJ2-1, the full variable domain is GAGVSQSPRYKVTKRGQDVALRCDPISGHVSLYWYRQALGQGPEFLTYFNYEAQQDKSGLPNDRFSAERPEGSISTLTIQRTEQRDSAMYRCASSHLAGWSSYNEQFFGPGTRLTVL.

The CDR3 sequence is CASSLTGYGYTF. The CDR3 nucleotides read TGTGCCAGCAGCCTAACAGGATATGGCTACACCTTC. This sequence joins TRBV5-4 and TRBJ1-2, with a weak D call TRBD1 (5 bases). Germline V CDR1 and CDR2: SGHNT, YYREEE (reference sequence). V lost 4 bases to trimming and J lost 5 bases, with 9 bases between them. This CDR3 spans 12 amino acids.

The chain is built from TRBV9 and TRBJ1-2, with TRBD1 matching 12 bases. Trimming cost V 3 bases and J 4 bases; bases outside gene matches: 10. The CDR3 has 17 amino acids. Per the germline V gene, CDR1 is SGDLS and CDR2 is YYNGEE. The CDR3 here is CASSARDRGLFVYGYTF. CDR3 sequence (DNA): TGTGCCAGCAGCGCACGGGACAGGGGGCTTTTCGTCTATGGCTACACCTTC.

V and J are TRBV11-1 and TRBJ2-7; a weak D match, TRBD2 (6 bases). The length of the CDR3 is 14 residues. The germline V gene has CDR1 SGHAT and CDR2 FQDESV (reference sequence). The ends were cut back, 4 bases at V and 7 bases at J, with 17 bases in the middle. CDR3 region: CASSSRAHAGEQYF. The CDR3 region has the DNA TGTGCCAGCAGCTCCCGGGCCCATGCGGGGGAGCAGTACTTC.

CDR3 nucleotides: TGTGCCAGCAGCCCCGGGGCGGGGGCTAATGAGCAGTTCTTC. This gives the protein CASSPGAGANEQFF. The chain has TRBV7-2 and TRBJ2-1, with a tentative D call TRBD2 (7 bases). The CDR3 runs 14 residues. Trimming removed 5 bases at V and 7 bases at J, with 15 bases between. CDR1 and CDR2 from the germline V gene are SGHTA and FQGNSA.

The chain links TRBV6-6 to TRBJ2-3; 7 bases match TRBD2. Unmatched junction bases numbered 4, after V lost 3 bases and J lost 1 base. This CDR3 has 15 amino acids. Germline loops: CDR1 MNHNY, CDR2 SVGAGI (reference sequence). The CDR3 reads CASSYRAGGTDTQYF. The CDR3 DNA is TGTGCCAGCAGTTATAGGGCGGGGGGCACAGATACGCAGTATTTT.

The chain uses TRBV5-6 and TRBJ1-2; D is perhaps TRBD1 (5 bases). The CDR3 covers 14 residues. CDR1 SGHDT and CDR2 YYEEEE come from the germline V gene. The V end was cut by 5 bases, the J end by 5 bases, with 16 bases between. The CDR3 DNA sequence: TGTGCCAGCAGTGATGGTAGCAGGGATTATGGCTACACCTTC. This sequence encodes CASSDGSRDYGYTF.

The gene calls are TRBV27 and TRBJ2-5, with D tentatively TRBD2 (5 bases). The germline V gene has CDR1 MNHEY and CDR2 SMNVEV (reference sequence). The germline V and J ends were trimmed by 1 base and 7 bases, with 10 bases remaining between them. The CDR3 totals 13 residues. The CDR3 protein is CASSLLSGGTQYF. CDR3 sequence (DNA): TGTGCCAGCAGTTTATTAAGCGGAGGGACCCAGTACTTC.

About this clone itself: Germline is not matched at one junction end, which may reflect a read error. CDR3 sequence: CSAHRDTLF. CDR3 sequence (DNA): TGCAGTGCTCACCGGGACACACTCTTT. J is TRBJ1-6 and V is TRBV20-1, with a tentative D call TRBD1 (6 bases). The CDR3 extends over 9 amino acids. Looked up from germline, CDR1 is DFQATT and CDR2 is SNEGSKA (reference sequence).

This clone was picked up one time. The rearrangement uses TRBV2 and TRBJ1-5; D unresolved. The CDR3 is 14 amino acids. Germline values: CDR1 SNHLY, CDR2 FYNNEI. The V end was cut by 5 bases, the J end by 5 bases, with 13 bases between. For the CDR3, the DNA is TGTGCCAGCAGTTTTGAAGGGAGCTATCAGCCCCAGCATTTT. Translating gives CASSFEGSYQPQHF.

The chain is built from TRBV5-4 and TRBJ2-5; 15 bases map to TRBD2. The CDR3 covers 16 residues. The germline gives CDR1 SGHNT, CDR2 YYREEE (reference sequence). Trimming cost V 4 bases and J 5 bases; bases outside gene matches: 6. CDR3 nucleotides: TGTGCCAGCAGCCGGACTAGCGGGGGGGCATGGGAGACCCAGTACTTC. Amino acids: CASSRTSGGAWETQYF.